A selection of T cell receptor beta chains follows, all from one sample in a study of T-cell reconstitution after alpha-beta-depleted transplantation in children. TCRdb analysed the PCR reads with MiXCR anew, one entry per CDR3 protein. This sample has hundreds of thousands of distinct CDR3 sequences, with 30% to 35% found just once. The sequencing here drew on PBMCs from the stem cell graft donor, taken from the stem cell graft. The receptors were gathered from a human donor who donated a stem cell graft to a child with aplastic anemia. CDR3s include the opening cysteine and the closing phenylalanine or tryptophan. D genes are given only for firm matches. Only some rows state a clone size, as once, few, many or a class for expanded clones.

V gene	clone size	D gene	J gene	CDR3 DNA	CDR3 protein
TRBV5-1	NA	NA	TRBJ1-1	TGCGCCAGCAGCTTGTATCAGGGTTACACTGAAGCTTTCTTT	CASSLYQGYTEAFF
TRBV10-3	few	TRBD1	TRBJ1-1	TGTGCCATGGGACAGGGGAACACTGAAGCTTTCTTT	CAMGQGNTEAFF
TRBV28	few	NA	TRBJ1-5	TGTGCCAGCAGTCCCGGTTGGCCCCAGCATTTT	CASSPGWPQHF
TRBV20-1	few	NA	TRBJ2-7	TGCAGTGCTCGATCGACAGGAACCTACGAGCAGTACTTC	CSARSTGTYEQYF
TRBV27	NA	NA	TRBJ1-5	TGTGCCAGCAGGAAGGACGGTAGCAATCAGCCCCAGCATTTT	CASRKDGSNQPQHF
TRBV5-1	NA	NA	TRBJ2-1	TGCGCCAGCAGCTTGGACGGCGGCCTCAATGAGCAGTTCTTC	CASSLDGGLNEQFF
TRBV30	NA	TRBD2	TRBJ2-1	TGTGCCTGGAGTGTATCGCTACTAGCGGGAGGGCCCACGCTTTCCTACAATGAGCAGTTCTTC	CAWSVSLLAGGPTLSYNEQFF
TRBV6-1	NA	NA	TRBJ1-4	TGTGCCACTACGATCGACAGGTCTAATGAAAAACTGTTTTTT	CATTIDRSNEKLFF
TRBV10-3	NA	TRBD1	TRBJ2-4	TGTGCCATCAGCAGGGACAGGGAGGGCATTCAGTACTTC	CAISRDREGIQYF
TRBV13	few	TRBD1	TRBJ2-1	TGTGCCAGCACCTGCGCGAACAGGGGCGATGAATACAATGAGCAGTTCTTC	CASTCANRGDEYNEQFF
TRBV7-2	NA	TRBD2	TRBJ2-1	TGTGCCAGCAGCTTAGGGAACTTAGCGGGAGATGAGCAGTTCTTC	CASSLGNLAGDEQFF
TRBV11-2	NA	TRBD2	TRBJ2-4	TGTGCCAGCAGCTCCCCGACTAGCGGGAGAAGACTTACAGGGAACATTCAGTACTTC	CASSSPTSGRRLTGNIQYF
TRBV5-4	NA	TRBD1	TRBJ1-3	TGTGCCAGCAGCTCCTACCGAGGACAGGGGAAGTCTGGAAACACCATATATTTT	CASSSYRGQGKSGNTIYF
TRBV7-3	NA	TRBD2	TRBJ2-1	TGTGCCAGCAGGACCGGGACTAGCGGTAGTCGGGCTAACAATGAGCAGTTCTTC	CASRTGTSGSRANNEQFF
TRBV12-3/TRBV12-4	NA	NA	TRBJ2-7	TGTGCCAGCAGTTTTGGATTATCGGGAACACACTACGAGCAGTACTTC	CASSFGLSGTHYEQYF